The next 5 T cell receptor beta chains were all read from a single sample in a study of blood T cell repertoires in COVID-19. Here immunoSEQ multiplex PCR was the method, and the copy in TCRdb shows in-frame clones only, minus some. Here the sample spans 150,000 or so clones, more than 85% being singletons. The source material was peripheral blood. The receptors derive from a woman aged 70 to 79 with acute or convalescent COVID-19.

This sequence joins TRBV20-1 and TRBJ2-5, with 13 positions matching TRBD2. This CDR3 has 15 residues. The V gene end was trimmed by 3 bases and the J gene end by 2 bases; junction bases not matched to a gene: 3. Germline V gene lookup returns CDR1 DFQATT and CDR2 SNEGSKA (reference sequence). CDR3: CSASTSGGGQETQYF. The CDR3 DNA reads TGCAGTGCTAGTACTAGCGGGGGGGGTCAAGAGACCCAGTACTTC.

The sample holds one count of this clone. The chain joins TRBV27 to TRBJ2-7; 12 bases align to TRBD1. Trimming at V came to 4 bases and at J to 1 base, leaving 11 bases not matched to a gene. Per germline, CDR1 MNHEY and CDR2 SMNVEV (reference sequence). This CDR3 is built from 18 residues. The CDR3 protein is CASSSYRDRGPASYEQYF. DNA for the CDR3: TGTGCCAGCAGTTCGTACCGGGACAGGGGGCCAGCTTCCTACGAGCAGTACTTC.

This chain joins TRBV19 and TRBJ2-3; 15 nucleotides line up with TRBD2. Germline V CDR1 and CDR2: LNHDA, SQIVND (reference sequence). The CDR3 runs 19 residues. The V segment lost 4 bases and the J segment 0 bases; nucleotides outside the gene matches: 8. Here the CDR3 DNA reads TGTGCCAGTAGTACCACGGGACTAGCGGGGGGCCTGAGCACAGATACGCAGTATTTT. Its protein is CASSTTGLAGGLSTDTQYF.

This chain links TRBV7-8 with TRBJ1-1; 7 bases are shared with TRBD1. The CDR3 has 15 amino acids. The trim removed 2 bases at V and 4 bases at J, leaving 7 bases unmatched. Germline lookup yields CDR1 SGHVS and CDR2 FQNEAQ. CDR3 residues: CASSLSQGISTEAFF. The CDR3 nucleotides read TGTGCCAGCAGCTTATCACAGGGGATAAGCACTGAAGCTTTCTTT.

This rearrangement joins TRBV5-1 to TRBJ2-3, with 7 bases lining up with TRBD2. The CDR3 has 16 amino acids. From germline, CDR1 is SGHRS and CDR2 YFSETQ. Losses at the gene ends were 0 bases for V and 3 bases for J; bases not matched to a gene: 7. Written as DNA, the CDR3 is TGCGCCAGCAGCTTGGGTTCGGCTAGCGGAACAGATACGCAGTATTTT. Translating it yields CASSLGSASGTDTQYF.